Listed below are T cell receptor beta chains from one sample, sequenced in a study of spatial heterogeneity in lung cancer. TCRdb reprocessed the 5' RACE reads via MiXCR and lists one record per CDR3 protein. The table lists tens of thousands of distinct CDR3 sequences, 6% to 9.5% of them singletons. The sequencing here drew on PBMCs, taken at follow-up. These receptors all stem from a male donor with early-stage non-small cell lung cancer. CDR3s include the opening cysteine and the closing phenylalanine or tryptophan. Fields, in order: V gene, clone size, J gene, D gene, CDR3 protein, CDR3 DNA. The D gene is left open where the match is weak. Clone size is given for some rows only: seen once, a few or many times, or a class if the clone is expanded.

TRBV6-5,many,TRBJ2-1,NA,CASSSSGLSYNEQFF,TGTGCCAGCAGCTCCTCGGGTCTCTCCTACAATGAGCAGTTCTTC
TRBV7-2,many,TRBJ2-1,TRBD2,CASSIPGTNYNEQFF,TGTGCCAGCAGTATTCCCGGGACTAACTACAATGAGCAGTTCTTC
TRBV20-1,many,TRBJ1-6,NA,CSARDPRGGSNSPLHF,TGCAGTGCTAGAGACCCTAGGGGGGGTTCTAATTCACCCCTCCACTTT
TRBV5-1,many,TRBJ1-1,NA,CASSLETPGDTEAFF,TGCGCCAGCAGCTTGGAGACACCAGGGGACACTGAAGCTTTCTTT
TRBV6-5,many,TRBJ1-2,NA,CASSRGGADGYTF,TGTGCCAGCAGTCGCGGGGGGGCGGATGGCTACACCTTC
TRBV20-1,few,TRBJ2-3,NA,CSARFSEVYPTDTQYF,TGCAGTGCTAGGTTCTCCGAGGTTTACCCCACAGATACGCAGTATTTT
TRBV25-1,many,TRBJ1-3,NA,CASSLGVSGGNTIYF,TGTGCCAGCAGTCTTGGCGTTTCTGGGGGAAACACCATATATTTT
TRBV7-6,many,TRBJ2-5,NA,CASSLAWRGRQETQYF,TGTGCCAGCAGCTTAGCTTGGCGCGGCCGCCAAGAGACCCAGTACTTC
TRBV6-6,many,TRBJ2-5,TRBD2,CASSYSGGAGETQYF,TGTGCCAGCAGTTACTCCGGGGGGGCCGGAGAGACCCAGTACTTC
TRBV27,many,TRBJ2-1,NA,CASSPIMGSGYEQFF,TGTGCCAGCAGTCCGATAATGGGCTCTGGATATGAGCAGTTCTTC
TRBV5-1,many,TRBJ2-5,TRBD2,CASSLSGGLAGEETQYF,TGCGCCAGCAGCTTGAGTGGCGGACTAGCGGGGGAAGAGACCCAGTACTTC
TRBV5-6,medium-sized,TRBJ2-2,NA,CATSAPNTGELFF,TGTGCCACCTCGGCACCGAACACCGGGGAGCTGTTTTTT
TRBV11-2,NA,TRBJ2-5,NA,CASSSAGDFQETQYF,TGTGCCAGCAGCTCAGCCGGGGATTTCCAAGAGACCCAGTACTTC
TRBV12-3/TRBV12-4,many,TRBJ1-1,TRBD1,CASSFSRTGNTEAFF,TGTGCCAGCAGTTTTTCACGGACAGGGAACACTGAAGCTTTCTTT
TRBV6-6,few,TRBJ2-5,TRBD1,CASSPRGTGQETQYF,TGTGCCAGCAGCCCACGCGGGACAGGGCAAGAGACCCAGTACTTC
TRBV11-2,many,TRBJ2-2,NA,CASSLEGELFF,TGTGCCAGCAGCTTAGAAGGGGAGCTGTTTTTT
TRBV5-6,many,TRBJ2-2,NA,CASSWDGAGELFF,TGTGCCAGCAGCTGGGATGGGGCCGGGGAGCTGTTTTTT
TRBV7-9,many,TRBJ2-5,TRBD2,CASSLVYSGGQETQYF,TGTGCCAGCAGCTTAGTGTACAGCGGGGGGCAAGAGACCCAGTACTTC
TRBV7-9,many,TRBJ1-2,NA,CASSLGLLDYGYTF,TGTGCCAGCAGCTTAGGGCTGCTTGACTATGGCTACACCTTC
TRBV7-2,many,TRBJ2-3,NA,CASSLNLGGDTQYF,TGTGCCAGCAGCCTCAACCTGGGTGGAGATACGCAGTATTTT
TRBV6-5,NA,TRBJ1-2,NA,CASSYSLLGQSYGYTF,TGTGCCAGCAGTTACTCCCTCCTTGGACAGAGCTATGGCTACACCTTC
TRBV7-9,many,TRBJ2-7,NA,CASSREPTKQYF,TGTGCCAGCAGCCGAGAGCCCACGAAGCAGTACTTC
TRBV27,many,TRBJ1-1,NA,CASRTGSTEAFF,TGTGCCAGCAGGACCGGGTCCACTGAAGCTTTCTTT
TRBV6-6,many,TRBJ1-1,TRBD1,CASSYPLTGEGTEAFF,TGTGCCAGCAGTTACCCCTTAACAGGGGAAGGCACTGAAGCTTTCTTT
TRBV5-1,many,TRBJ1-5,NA,CASSLWGGYNQPQHF,TGCGCCAGCAGCTTGTGGGGCGGATACAATCAGCCCCAGCATTTT
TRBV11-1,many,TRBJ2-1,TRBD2,CASSLETSGYNEQFF,TGTGCCAGCAGCTTAGAGACTAGCGGGTACAATGAGCAGTTCTTC
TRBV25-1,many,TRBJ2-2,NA,CASSSPGVGPGELFF,TGTGCCAGCAGTTCCCCAGGGGTAGGGCCCGGGGAGCTGTTTTTT
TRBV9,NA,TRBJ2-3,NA,CASSVGAVSTDTQYF,TGTGCCAGCAGCGTGGGTGCGGTAAGCACAGATACGCAGTATTTT
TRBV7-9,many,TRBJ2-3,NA,CASSLQDSSTDTQYF,TGTGCCAGCAGCTTGCAGGACTCTAGCACAGATACGCAGTATTTT
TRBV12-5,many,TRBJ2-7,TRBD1,CASGLVRYQGAIAVGEQYF,TGTGCTAGTGGTTTGGTACGGTATCAGGGGGCGATTGCGGTTGGCGAGCAGTACTTC
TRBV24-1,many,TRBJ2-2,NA,CATSDLRDILLDTGELFF,TGTGCCACCAGTGATTTGCGGGACATTTTGCTCGACACCGGGGAGCTGTTTTTT
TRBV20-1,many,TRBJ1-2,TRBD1,CSARTGNYGYTF,TGCAGTGCTAGGACAGGGAACTATGGCTACACCTTC
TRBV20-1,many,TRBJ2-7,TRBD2,CSARASSGDFYEQYF,TGCAGTGCTAGGGCTTCTAGCGGGGACTTTTACGAGCAGTACTTC
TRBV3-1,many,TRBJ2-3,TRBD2,CASSQIGLAGGPSTDTQYF,TGTGCCAGCAGCCAAATCGGACTAGCGGGGGGGCCGAGCACAGATACGCAGTATTTT
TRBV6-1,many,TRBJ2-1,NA,CASSLTEDNEQFF,TGTGCCAGCAGCCTCACTGAGGACAATGAGCAGTTCTTC
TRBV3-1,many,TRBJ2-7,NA,CASSQEASSYEQYF,TGTGCCAGCAGCCAAGAGGCTAGCTCCTACGAGCAGTACTTC
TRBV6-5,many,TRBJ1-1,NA,CASSSGTVNTEAFF,TGTGCCAGCAGTTCTGGGACGGTGAACACTGAAGCTTTCTTT